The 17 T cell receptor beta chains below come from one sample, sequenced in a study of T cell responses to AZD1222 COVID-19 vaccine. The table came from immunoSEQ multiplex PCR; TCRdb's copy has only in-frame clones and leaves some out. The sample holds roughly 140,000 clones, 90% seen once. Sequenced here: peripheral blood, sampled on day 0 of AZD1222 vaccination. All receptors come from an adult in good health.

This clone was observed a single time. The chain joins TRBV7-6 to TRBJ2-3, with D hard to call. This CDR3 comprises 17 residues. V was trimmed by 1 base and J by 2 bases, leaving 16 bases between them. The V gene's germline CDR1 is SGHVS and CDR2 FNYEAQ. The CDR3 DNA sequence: TGTGCCAGCAGCTTAGTCCCGGACCACCCACCCACAGATACGCAGTATTTT. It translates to CASSLVPDHPPTDTQYF.

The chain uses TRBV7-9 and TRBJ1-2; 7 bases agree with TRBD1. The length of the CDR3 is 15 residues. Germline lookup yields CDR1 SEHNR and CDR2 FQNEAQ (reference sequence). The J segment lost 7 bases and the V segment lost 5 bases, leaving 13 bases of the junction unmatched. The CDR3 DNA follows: TGTGCCAGCAGCGGACGAGACAGGGTGATCGGTGGCTACACCTTC. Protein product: CASSGRDRVIGGYTF.

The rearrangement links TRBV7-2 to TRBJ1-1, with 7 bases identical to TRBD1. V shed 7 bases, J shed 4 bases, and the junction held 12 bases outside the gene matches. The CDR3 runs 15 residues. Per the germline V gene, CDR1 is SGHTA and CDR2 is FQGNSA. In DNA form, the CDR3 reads TGTGCCAGCAACCCAACCAGGGGGGCGGGCACTGAAGCTTTCTTT. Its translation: CASNPTRGAGTEAFF.

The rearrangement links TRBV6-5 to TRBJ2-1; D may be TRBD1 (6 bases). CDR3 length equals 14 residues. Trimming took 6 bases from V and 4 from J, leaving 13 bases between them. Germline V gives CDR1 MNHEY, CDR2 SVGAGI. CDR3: CASSLDRTYNEQFF. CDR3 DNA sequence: TGTGCCAGCAGCCTGGACAGAACTTACAATGAGCAGTTCTTC.

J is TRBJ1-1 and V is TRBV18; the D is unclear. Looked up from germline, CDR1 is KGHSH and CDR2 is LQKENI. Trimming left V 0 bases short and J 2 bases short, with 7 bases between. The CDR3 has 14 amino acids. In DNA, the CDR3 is TGTGCCAGCTCACCACCGGGAGTCAACACTGAAGCTTTCTTT. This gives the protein CASSPPGVNTEAFF.

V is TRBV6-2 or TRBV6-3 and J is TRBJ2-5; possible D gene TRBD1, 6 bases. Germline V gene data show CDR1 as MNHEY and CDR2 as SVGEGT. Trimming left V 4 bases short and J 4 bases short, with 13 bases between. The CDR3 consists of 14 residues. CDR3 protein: CASSLIGGPETQYF. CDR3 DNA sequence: TGTGCCAGCAGTTTAATTGGGGGCCCAGAGACCCAGTACTTC.

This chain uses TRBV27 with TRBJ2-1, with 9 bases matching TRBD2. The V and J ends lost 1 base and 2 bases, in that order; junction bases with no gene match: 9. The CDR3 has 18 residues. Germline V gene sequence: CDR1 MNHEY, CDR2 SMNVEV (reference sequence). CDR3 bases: TGTGCCAGCAGTTTATTAGGTAGGGCTAGCGGGGCCTACAATGAGCAGTTCTTC. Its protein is CASSLLGRASGAYNEQFF.

The CDR3 DNA reads as TGTGCCTGGAGTGTCGGGTTCCCAAACCAGCCCCAGCATTTT. Protein product: CAWSVGFPNQPQHF. The chain uses TRBV30 and TRBJ1-5; no definite D call. Germline CDR1 is GTSNPN and CDR2 is SVGIG (reference sequence). Trimming cost V 0 bases and J 7 bases, with 13 bases left between them. CDR3 length equals 14 residues.

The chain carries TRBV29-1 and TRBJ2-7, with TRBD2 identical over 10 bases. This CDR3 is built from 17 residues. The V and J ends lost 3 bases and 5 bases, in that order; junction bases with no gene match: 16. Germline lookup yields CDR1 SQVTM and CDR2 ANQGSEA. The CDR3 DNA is TGCAGCGTTGACGGGGGGGCTAGCGGGAGTAGGGCCGACGAGCAGTACTTC. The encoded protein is CSVDGGASGSRADEQYF.

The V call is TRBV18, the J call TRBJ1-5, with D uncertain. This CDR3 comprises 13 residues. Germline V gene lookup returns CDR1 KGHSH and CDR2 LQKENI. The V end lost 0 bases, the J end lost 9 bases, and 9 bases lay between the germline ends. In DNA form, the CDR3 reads TGTGCCAGCTCACCACCTGCCCCTGGGCCCCAGCATTTT. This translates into CASSPPAPGPQHF. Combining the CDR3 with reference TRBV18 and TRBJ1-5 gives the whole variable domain NAGVMQNPRHLVRRRGQEARLRCSPMKGHSHVYWYRQLPEEGLKFMVYLQKENIIDESGMPKERFSAEFPKEGPSILRIQQVVRGDSAAYFCASSPPAPGPQHFGDGTRLSIL.

In DNA form, the CDR3 reads TGTGCCGGGGGGGCTGTCTCCTACGAGCAGTACTTC. This codes for CAGGAVSYEQYF. This sequence joins TRBV10-3 and TRBJ2-7; possible D gene TRBD2, 7 bases. Trimming removed 11 bases from V and 0 bases from J, with 11 bases in between. This CDR3 is 12 amino acids long. Germline assignment: CDR1 ENHRY and CDR2 SYGVKD.

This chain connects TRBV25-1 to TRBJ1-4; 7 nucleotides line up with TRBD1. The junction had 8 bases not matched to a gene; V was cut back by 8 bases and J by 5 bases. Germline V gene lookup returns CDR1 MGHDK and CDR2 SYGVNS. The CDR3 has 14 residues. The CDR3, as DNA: TGTGCCAGCGGCCAACGAGGGGGCAATGAAAAACTGTTTTTT. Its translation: CASGQRGGNEKLFF.

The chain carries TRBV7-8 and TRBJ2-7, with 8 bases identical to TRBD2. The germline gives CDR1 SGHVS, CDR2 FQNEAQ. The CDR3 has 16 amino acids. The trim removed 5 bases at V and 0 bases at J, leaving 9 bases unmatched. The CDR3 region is CASSPSGTSTSYEQYF. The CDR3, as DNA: TGTGCCAGCAGCCCCTCTGGGACTAGTACCTCCTACGAGCAGTACTTC.

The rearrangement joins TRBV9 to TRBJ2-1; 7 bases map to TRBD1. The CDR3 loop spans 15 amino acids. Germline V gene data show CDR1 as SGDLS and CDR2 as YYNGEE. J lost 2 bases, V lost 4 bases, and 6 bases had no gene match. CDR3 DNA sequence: TGTGCCAGCAGCAACATCCAGGGGGCCTACAATGAGCAGTTCTTC. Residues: CASSNIQGAYNEQFF. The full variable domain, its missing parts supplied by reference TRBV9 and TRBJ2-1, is DSGVTQTPKHLITATGQRVTLRCSPRSGDLSVYWYQQSLDQGLQFLIQYYNGEERAKGNILERFSAQQFPDLHSELNLSSLELGDSALYFCASSNIQGAYNEQFFGPGTRLTVL.

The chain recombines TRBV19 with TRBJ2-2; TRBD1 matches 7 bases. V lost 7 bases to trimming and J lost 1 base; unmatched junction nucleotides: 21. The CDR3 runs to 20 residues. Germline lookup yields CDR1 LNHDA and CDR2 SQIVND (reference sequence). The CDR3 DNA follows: TGTGCCAGTACAATAACCGGGACAGCTAAGAGTCAAAAGAACACCGGGGAGCTGTTTTTT. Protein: CASTITGTAKSQKNTGELFF.

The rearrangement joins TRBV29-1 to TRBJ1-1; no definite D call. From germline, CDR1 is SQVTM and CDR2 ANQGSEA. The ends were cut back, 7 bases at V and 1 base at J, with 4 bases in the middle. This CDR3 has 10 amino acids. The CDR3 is CSAGNTEAFF. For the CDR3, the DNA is TGCAGCGCCGGGAACACTGAAGCTTTCTTT. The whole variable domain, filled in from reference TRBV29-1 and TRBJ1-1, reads SAVISQKPSRDICQRGTSLTIQCQVDSQVTMMFWYRQQPGQSLTLIATANQGSEATYESGFVIDKFPISRPNLTFSTLTVSNMSPEDSSIYLCSAGNTEAFFGQGTRLTVV.

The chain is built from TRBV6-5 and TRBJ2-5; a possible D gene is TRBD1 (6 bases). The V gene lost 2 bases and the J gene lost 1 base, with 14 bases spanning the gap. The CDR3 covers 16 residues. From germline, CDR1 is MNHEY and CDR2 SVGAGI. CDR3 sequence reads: CASSYPPAGAQETQYF. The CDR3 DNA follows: TGTGCCAGCAGTTACCCCCCGGCAGGGGCCCAAGAGACCCAGTACTTC.